One T cell receptor (beta chain) is described in this entry. Germline V gene lookup returns CDR1 KGHSH and CDR2 LQKENI. V lost 3 bases to trimming and J lost 10 bases; unmatched junction nucleotides: 11. The CDR3 totals 15 residues. This record comes from a study of control samples from healthy donors and cancer patients. Generated by immunoSEQ multiplex PCR, the TCRdb table keeps only in-frame clones and is missing some. The table has fewer than 200,000 clones, 80% to 90% seen once; the top ten hold approximately 4.9%. Sequencing used blood. This clonotype was sampled from a woman aged 25 to 45 in good health. V is TRBV18 and J is TRBJ1-1; TRBD1 matches at 10 bases. Written as DNA, the CDR3 is TGTGCCAGCTCACCCATCCCGGGACAGGGGTCGGGAGCTTTCTTT. It codes for CASSPIPGQGSGAFF.